The sequence of this TCR beta chain was determined in a study of T cell repertoires in ileal Crohn's disease (dated by TCRdb to between 2019 and 2020). Notes on the research overall: The median duration of disease was roughly 7.6 years, and at the time of surgery less than 40% of patients were active smokers. All patients had surgery for a complication: stricturing disease in roughly 61% and penetrating disease in 39%. Postoperative therapy was given to about half of the patients, with thiopurines administered to under 13 patients and anti-TNF agents administered to more than 15 patients. TCR repertoire analysis was done in 45 to 65 Crohn's disease patients from a prospective multicentre cohort. The study was conducted in parallel with a multicentre cohort that was designed to identify predictors of early endoscopic recurrence following ileocolonic resection. Endoscopic postoperative recurrence was defined by a Rutgeerts score above i0. A total of roughly 170 mucosal samples from approximately 57 patients were sequenced, collected from several sites on the surgical specimen and at postoperative endoscopy.

As regards this clone: Its antigen specificity is not known. One base away there is no much larger clone; base qualities are not given.

V is trimmed back by 3 bases and J by 5 bases, and the junction contains 6 bases that no gene match accounts for. Measured from the cysteine to the phenylalanine, the CDR3 is 15 residues long. The DNA shown is the 45-base CDR3, in frame from base 1. CDR1 and CDR2, per the germline V gene, are SGHRS and YFSETQ. Around 460 nanograms of biopsy DNA per sample were submitted for commercial TCRB immunosequencing. CDR3 regions were amplified from genomic DNA by Adaptive Biotechnology using a two-step, amplification bias-controlled multiplex PCR. In the first PCR, primers covered every V and J gene segment, and in the second PCR, barcodes and Illumina adapters were added. An Illumina instrument was used to sequence the CDR3 libraries. Under the source paper's analysis protocol: Analysis combined the vendor-provided pipelines with custom analysis of raw data in R/Bioconductor under R version 3.3.0. Clonality, which ranges from 0 to 1, was calculated as the inverse of the normalised Shannon entropy across all productive clones. High-frequency clones were defined as the repertoire share of the top 100 clones, retaining only clones passing a 95% confidence test. The Simpson index measured repertoire diversity, and the Morisita-Horn index measured overlap between samples. TCRdb took over this immuneACCESS table, retaining in-frame rearrangements with V and J assigned. Such tables are incomplete; in checked studies, under half of the missing clones stem from an unresolved V gene, and the remainder is unexplained. V, J and clone size derive from that table, while D and trimming were established from the DNA sequence. The sample contains 4,300 or so clones, roughly 74% of them found a single time. 20% to 25% of the sample is taken by the ten largest.

Eligible patients were adults with ileal or ileocolonic Crohn's disease who had an indication for ileocolonic resection. Whole ileal mucosal biopsies were kept frozen at -80 degrees C prior to DNA extraction. A TRizol-based method was used to extract genomic DNA from the frozen whole biopsies, and the DNA was quantified with a NanoDrop 2000 spectrophotometer. The study at large found these results: Compared with non-smokers, patients who were active smokers at surgery showed a significantly higher proportion of clonal expansions (approximately 26% vs 17%, p=0.02). Endoscopic recurrence was linked to a higher percentage of high-frequency clones at surgery, and recurrence occurred in every patient whose clonality exceeded 26.8% (18/57). Only a subgroup of patients, of unstated size, had mucosal CD4 and CD8 T cells sorted and sequenced. Sorted CD8 T cells carried more high-frequency clones than CD4 T cells, suggesting mucosal expansions were mainly CD8.

The source is an adult with Crohn's disease. Sequencing input: ileal tissue. The sequence links TRBV5-1 to TRBJ2-7; a stretch of 12 junction bases matches TRBD1. The CDR3 corresponds to CASSSRDRGPNEQYF. At the DNA level, the sequence is TGCGCCAGCAGCTCCCGGGACAGGGGGCCCAACGAGCAGTACTTC.